This T cell receptor beta chain was sequenced in a study of cytomegalovirus exposure and HLA in healthy donors. Study overall: The same platform as the roughly 670 first-cohort repertoires was used for the 100 to 150 validation repertoires, a later analysis reported.

This clone was seen once. Antigen specificity is unknown. The germline V gene encodes CDR1 DFQATT and CDR2 SNEGSKA (reference sequence). This CDR3 region has 11 residues. V lost 8 bases and J lost 3, with 11 bases in between. Clones were read by immunoSEQ multiplex PCR, and TCRdb kept only the in-frame ones, dropping some. Of about 200,000 clones in the sample, around 88% are singletons; the top ten hold roughly 3%. General study findings and limits: Among TCR sequences, most were rare, though some public TCRs appeared in many donors.

The TCR was taken from a woman between 18 and 30 years old in good health and CMV-seronegative. The J gene is TRBJ2-7, the V gene TRBV20-1, with D hard to call. Sequencing input: PBMCs. The DNA for the CDR3 is TGCAGTCTTCTCCTTATCTACGAGCAGTACTTC. It is translated as CSLLLIYEQYF.